This passage covers 20 T cell receptor beta chains from one sample sequenced in a study of neoadjuvant nivolumab and ipilimumab in lung cancer. Measured with immunoSEQ multiplex PCR; TCRdb has only the in-frame clones, and not every one. The sample lists some 9,100 clones; roughly 80% were seen once. This sample comprised tumor tissue, obtained after neoadjuvant nivolumab, alone or with ipilimumab, at or shortly before surgery. Receptors were obtained from an adult with non-small cell lung cancer.

The table lists this clone with a few counts. The V call is TRBV27, the J call TRBJ1-2; no definite D call. CDR1 MNHEY and CDR2 SMNVEV come from the germline V gene (reference sequence). V was trimmed by 5 bases and J by 7 bases, leaving 14 bases between them. This CDR3 has 13 residues. Written as DNA, the CDR3 is TGTGCCAGCAGTCCGTACGGTACCGGTGGCTACACCTTC. Protein product: CASSPYGTGGYTF.

The chain links TRBV27 to TRBJ1-5; TRBD1 aligns across 7 bases. Germline V gene lookup returns CDR1 MNHEY and CDR2 SMNVEV (reference sequence). The V gene end was trimmed by 8 bases and the J gene end by 6 bases; junction bases not matched to a gene: 13. This CDR3 region has 15 residues. CDR3 in amino acids: CASSKTTGEGQPQHF. CDR3 DNA: TGTGCCAGCTCCAAAACAACAGGGGAGGGTCAGCCCCAGCATTTT.

The gene calls are TRBV28 and TRBJ2-7; D uncertain. V lost 6 bases and J 6 bases, leaving 9 bases between the germline ends. Per the germline V gene, CDR1 is MDHEN and CDR2 is SYDVKM. The CDR3 contains 11 residues. Here the CDR3 reads CASSPKFEQYF. Here the CDR3 DNA reads TGTGCCAGCAGCCCGAAGTTCGAGCAGTACTTC.

The V gene is TRBV6-1, the J gene TRBJ1-1; 9 nucleotides align to TRBD1. In germline, CDR1 is MNHNS, CDR2 SASEGT. CDR3 length: 15 amino acids. Losses at the gene ends were 0 bases for V and 7 bases for J; bases not matched to a gene: 6. CDR3 coding DNA: TGTGCCAGCAGTGAAGCCACAGGGGGCGCGGGTGAAGCTTTCTTT. Translation: CASSEATGGAGEAFF.

This clone turned up a few times. The V gene is TRBV18, the J gene TRBJ2-5; no definite D call. The V end lost 6 bases, the J end lost 2 bases, and 10 bases lay between the germline ends. Germline CDR1 and CDR2: KGHSH and LQKENI. The CDR3 has 13 amino acids. This chain's CDR3 is CASSPRSQETQYF. The DNA of the CDR3 is TGTGCCAGCTCGCCGAGAAGTCAAGAGACCCAGTACTTC.

This rearrangement joins TRBV30 to TRBJ2-2; 7 bases are shared with TRBD1. The trim removed 3 bases at V and 6 bases at J, leaving 4 bases unmatched. Per the germline V gene, CDR1 is GTSNPN and CDR2 is SVGIG (reference sequence). CDR3 length: 13 amino acids. CDR3 protein: CAWRRQGSGELFF. The CDR3 DNA is TGTGCCTGGAGGAGACAGGGCTCCGGGGAGCTGTTTTTT.

This chain uses TRBV4-1 with TRBJ1-2; D not resolved. V lost 3 bases, J lost 1 base, and 24 bases lay in between. The CDR3 spans 19 residues. The V gene's germline CDR1 is MGHRA and CDR2 YSYEKL. DNA of the CDR3: TGCGCCAGCAGCCAGTTGACCAGACGGAGAGACGGCCTTAACTATGGCTACACCTTC. Protein product: CASSQLTRRRDGLNYGYTF.

This rearrangement joins TRBV30 to TRBJ2-7, with D maybe TRBD1 (5 bases). Trimming cost V 2 bases and J 0 bases, with 5 bases left between them. CDR1 is GTSNPN and CDR2 is SVGIG in the germline V gene (reference sequence). The CDR3 consists of 12 residues. The CDR3 spells CAWSQGSYEQYF. The CDR3 coding sequence is TGTGCCTGGAGTCAGGGCTCCTACGAGCAGTACTTC.

The chain employs TRBV5-1 and TRBJ2-1; TRBD1 matches 9 bases. V shed 6 bases and J 4 bases; nucleotides not matched to a gene: 8. Germline V lookup: CDR1 SGHRS, CDR2 YFSETQ. There are 15 residues in the CDR3. CDR3 sequence: CASTFTGGGYNEQFF. DNA for the CDR3: TGCGCCAGCACCTTCACAGGGGGCGGGTACAATGAGCAGTTCTTC.

The rearrangement uses TRBV2 and TRBJ2-6; no reliable D call. This CDR3 spans 16 amino acids. Trimming pared 1 base from V and 1 base from J, leaving 8 bases between. CDR1 is SNHLY and CDR2 is FYNNEI in the germline V gene. The CDR3 coding sequence is TGTGCCAGCAGTGAAGTGAGAGGATCTGGGGCCAACGTCCTGACTTTC. Translated: CASSEVRGSGANVLTF.

This chain links TRBV10-3 with TRBJ2-3, with D tentatively TRBD2 (5 bases). Germline CDR1 reads ENHRY; CDR2 reads SYGVKD. This CDR3 is 17 amino acids long. With 6 bases removed from V and 2 bases from J, the gap between germline ends came to 21 bases. The CDR3 DNA reads as TGTGCCATCAGCGAGGTCAATCTAGCCACCATCACAGATACGCAGTATTTT. Encoded protein: CAISEVNLATITDTQYF.

The chain has TRBV2 and TRBJ2-7; TRBD2 matches 12 bases. In germline, CDR1 is SNHLY, CDR2 FYNNEI. V gave up 6 bases and J gave up 1 base; unmatched junction bases: 1. This CDR3 contains 14 residues. The CDR3 DNA is TGTGCCAGCAGACTAGCGGGAGGATCCTACGAGCAGTACTTC. Translated, it gives CASRLAGGSYEQYF.

The chain has TRBV10-2 and TRBJ2-2, with TRBD1 matching 9 bases. The V and J ends lost 6 bases and 5 bases, in that order; junction bases with no gene match: 10. Per the germline V gene, CDR1 is WSHSY and CDR2 is SAAADI. The CDR3 totals 16 residues. CDR3 in amino acids: CASRETGTGITGELFF. In DNA form, the CDR3 reads TGCGCCAGCAGAGAAACCGGGACAGGGATAACCGGGGAGCTGTTTTTT.

This clone was found once. The V and J genes are TRBV7-8 and TRBJ1-5, with D possibly being TRBD1 (6 bases). Germline loops: CDR1 SGHVS, CDR2 FQNEAQ. CDR3 length equals 14 residues. Trimming left V 1 base short and J 9 bases short, with 13 bases between. The CDR3 loop is CASSLEQGWGPQHF. As DNA, the CDR3 is TGTGCCAGCAGCTTAGAACAGGGATGGGGGCCCCAGCATTTT. The variable domain in full, with the rest retrieved from reference TRBV7-8 and TRBJ1-5, is GAGVSQSPRYKVAKRGQDVALRCDPISGHVSLFWYQQALGQGPEFLTYFQNEAQLDKSGLPSDRFFAERPEGSVSTLKIQRTQQEDSAVYLCASSLEQGWGPQHFGDGTRLSIL.

The gene calls are TRBV10-2 and TRBJ1-1; 8 bases line up with TRBD1. The CDR3 loop spans 13 amino acids. Germline values: CDR1 WSHSY, CDR2 SAAADI. The V and J ends lost 10 bases and 0 bases, in that order; junction bases with no gene match: 4. CDR3 sequence (DNA): TGCGCCACCCGGACAGGGTTGAACACTGAAGCTTTCTTT. It codes for CATRTGLNTEAFF.

This clone showed up just a few times. The V call is TRBV27, the J call TRBJ2-7, with TRBD1 as a possible D gene (5 bases). V was pared by 3 bases and J by 4 bases, with 10 bases between. The CDR3 runs to 13 residues. Per germline, CDR1 MNHEY and CDR2 SMNVEV (reference sequence). CDR3 protein: CASSFLQGYEQYF. In DNA, the CDR3 is TGTGCCAGCAGTTTCCTCCAGGGTTACGAGCAGTACTTC.

The chain couples TRBV4-1 to TRBJ2-3; D perhaps matches TRBD2 (5 bases). V lost 1 base to trimming and J lost 0 bases, with 11 bases between them. Germline V lookup: CDR1 MGHRA, CDR2 YSYEKL. This CDR3 is built from 16 residues. The chain's CDR3 is CASSQVRVLSTDTQYF. The CDR3 DNA reads TGCGCCAGCAGCCAAGTGAGGGTTCTTAGCACAGATACGCAGTATTTT.

V usage is TRBV6-5 and J usage is TRBJ2-3; a weak D match, TRBD2 (7 bases). The CDR3 is 12 residues long. CDR1 is MNHEY, CDR2 SVGAGI, per germline. Between the trimmed V and J ends, which lost 8 bases and 2 bases, there was a span of 8 bases. The CDR3 region is CASGGATDTQYF. The CDR3 nucleotides are TGTGCCAGCGGGGGGGCCACAGATACGCAGTATTTT.

The chain recombines TRBV5-1 with TRBJ2-3; D ambiguous. This CDR3 has 13 amino acids. With 0 bases removed from V and 4 bases from J, the gap between germline ends came to 6 bases. Germline CDR1 SGHRS, CDR2 YFSETQ. CDR3 in amino acids: CASSLVEADTQYF. The CDR3 bases are TGCGCCAGCAGCTTGGTCGAGGCAGATACGCAGTATTTT.

V is TRBV27 and J is TRBJ2-7; 9 nucleotides line up with TRBD1. V dropped 6 bases and J dropped 2; count of bases not matched to a gene: 8. This CDR3 has 15 residues. Germline V CDR1 and CDR2: MNHEY, SMNVEV (reference sequence). CDR3: CASRRPGQGTYEQYF. CDR3 DNA sequence: TGTGCCAGCAGGAGACCGGGACAGGGAACCTACGAGCAGTACTTC.